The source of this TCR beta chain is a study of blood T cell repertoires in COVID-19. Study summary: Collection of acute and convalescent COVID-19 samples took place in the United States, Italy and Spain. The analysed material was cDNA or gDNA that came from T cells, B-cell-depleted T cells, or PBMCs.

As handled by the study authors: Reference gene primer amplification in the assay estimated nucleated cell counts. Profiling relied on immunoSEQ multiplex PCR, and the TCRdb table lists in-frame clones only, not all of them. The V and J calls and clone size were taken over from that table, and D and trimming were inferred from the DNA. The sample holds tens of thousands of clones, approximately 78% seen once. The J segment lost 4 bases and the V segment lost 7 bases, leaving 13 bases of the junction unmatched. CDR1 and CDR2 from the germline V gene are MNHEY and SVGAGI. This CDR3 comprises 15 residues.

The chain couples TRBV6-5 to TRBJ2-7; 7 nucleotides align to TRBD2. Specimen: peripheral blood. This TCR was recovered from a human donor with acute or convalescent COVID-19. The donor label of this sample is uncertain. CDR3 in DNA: TGTGCCAGCACCCGAAGATCGGGAGGTACTTACGAGCAGTACTTC. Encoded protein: CASTRRSGGTYEQYF.